Below are 15 T cell receptor beta chains sequenced from a single sample in a study of blood T cells in healthy people across ages. Alongside a J-beta primer mix, a sample-barcoded 5' primer served in a second PCR lasting about 7 to 11 cycles. One entry per CDR3 protein, called by TCRdb with MiXCR from the 5' RACE reads. The sample yields roughly 730,000 distinct CDR3 sequences, more than 55% seen once. The sequencing sample was made of blood. The source of these receptors is a man between 35 and 55 years old in good health.

This clonotype was seen a handful of times. The chain recombines TRBV20-1 with TRBJ2-6; no definite D call. The CDR3 covers 15 residues. V lost 0 bases, J lost 3 bases, and 9 bases lay in between. Germline CDR1 is DFQATT and CDR2 is SNEGSKA (reference sequence). CDR3 region: CSARDFQVGANVLTF. In DNA form, the CDR3 reads TGCAGTGCTAGAGATTTCCAGGTTGGGGCCAACGTCCTGACTTTC.

The chain combines TRBV6-6 with TRBJ2-7; a weak D match, TRBD1 (6 bases). This CDR3 contains 16 residues. Trimming removed 7 bases from V and 2 bases from J, with 21 bases in between. Germline assignment: CDR1 MNHNY and CDR2 SVGAGI (reference sequence). CDR3 sequence: CASTRAQGWGAYEQYF. The CDR3 DNA reads TGTGCCAGCACCAGAGCACAGGGATGGGGAGCCTACGAGCAGTACTTC.

Only a few counts were recorded for this clonotype. The chain combines TRBV29-1 with TRBJ2-7; tentatively, D is TRBD1 (6 bases). Trimming shortened V by 7 bases and J by 2 bases, and 12 bases separated the two germline ends. CDR1 and CDR2 from the germline V gene are SQVTM and ANQGSEA. The length of the CDR3 is 12 residues. CDR3 nucleotide sequence: TGCAGCGGACAGGTGGGTCCCTACGAGCAGTACTTC. This sequence encodes CSGQVGPYEQYF.

The genes are TRBV12-3 or TRBV12-4 and TRBJ2-3; 8 bases align to TRBD1. The V segment lost 4 bases and the J segment 6 bases; nucleotides outside the gene matches: 9. The CDR3 has 15 residues. The CDR3 is CASSSLTGTGDTQYF. CDR3 nucleotide sequence: TGTGCCAGCAGTTCCCTGACAGGGACAGGCGATACGCAGTATTTT.

This clonotype was counted a few times. This rearrangement joins TRBV28 to TRBJ2-1; D is possibly TRBD2 (6 bases). There are 11 residues in the CDR3. Germline V CDR1 and CDR2: MDHEN, SYDVKM. V lost 3 bases, J lost 12 bases, and 9 bases lay in between. Here the CDR3 DNA reads TGTGCCAGCAGTTTTCGGAGGGGGCAGTTCTTC. It translates to CASSFRRGQFF.

The chain joins TRBV6-1 to TRBJ1-2, with TRBD1 as a possible D gene (5 bases). The CDR3 has 13 amino acids. CDR1 and CDR2 from the germline V gene are MNHNS and SASEGT. V was clipped by 7 bases and J by 3 bases, with 12 bases between them. The CDR3 nucleotides read TGTGCCAGCAATCGGGGCCGTGACTATGGCTACACCTTC. It translates to CASNRGRDYGYTF.

This clonotype was found a few times. The chain recombines TRBV6-5 with TRBJ2-1; D ambiguous. Trimming took off 5 bases at V and 3 bases at J, with 8 bases between the two ends. CDR3 length: 13 amino acids. CDR1 MNHEY and CDR2 SVGAGI come from the germline V gene. Here the CDR3 DNA reads TGTGCCAGCAGTCCCACCCGCTACAATGAGCAGTTCTTC. It encodes CASSPTRYNEQFF.

This chain uses TRBV7-9 with TRBJ2-7, with 7 bases that match TRBD2. V was clipped by 5 bases and J by 3 bases; unmatched bases: 13. Germline V gene lookup returns CDR1 SEHNR and CDR2 FQNEAQ (reference sequence). The CDR3 runs 16 residues. This chain's CDR3 is CASSPSIGGVYYEQYF. The CDR3 nucleotides are TGTGCCAGCAGCCCAAGTATTGGGGGGGTGTACTACGAGCAGTACTTC.

The rearrangement joins TRBV28 to TRBJ2-4; D unclear. The CDR3 has 14 amino acids. Trimming took 5 bases from V and 2 from J, leaving 10 bases between them. Germline V gene data show CDR1 as MDHEN and CDR2 as SYDVKM. Written as DNA, the CDR3 is TGTGCCAGCAGTCCTAATCTCTCCAAAAACATTCAGTACTTC. It codes for CASSPNLSKNIQYF.

V gene TRBV15 combines with J gene TRBJ2-6; D gene unclear. This CDR3 has 14 residues. Trimming left V 4 bases short and J 2 bases short, with 6 bases between. The germline CDR1 and CDR2 sequences are LNHNV and YYDKDF (reference sequence). CDR3 amino acids: CATSMDAGANVLTF. CDR3 nucleotides: TGTGCCACCAGCATGGATGCTGGGGCCAACGTCCTGACTTTC.

The chain has TRBV25-1 and TRBJ1-4; 10 bases map to TRBD1. V trimming: 8 bases; J trimming: 7 bases; junction bases outside the gene matches: 7. Per germline, CDR1 MGHDK and CDR2 SYGVNS. There are 14 residues in the CDR3. CDR3 sequence (DNA): TGTGCCAGCGGGACAGGGGTTGGCGGTGAAAAACTGTTTTTT. Protein sequence: CASGTGVGGEKLFF.

The chain recombines TRBV11-2 with TRBJ2-2; TRBD1 matches 9 bases. Trimming removed 0 bases from V and 6 bases from J; junction bases left unmatched: 14. The germline V gene has CDR1 SGHAT and CDR2 FQNNGV. The CDR3 length is 19 residues. The CDR3 region is CASSLDRLGTGRRSGELFF. The CDR3, as DNA: TGTGCCAGCAGCTTAGATCGCCTCGGGACAGGGAGGAGATCCGGGGAGCTGTTTTTT.

This clonotype was observed a few times. V usage is TRBV20-1 and J usage is TRBJ2-5, with D uncertain. The J call may be mistaken, given a closer DNA end match to TRBJ2-7. Germline V gene data show CDR1 as DFQATT and CDR2 as SNEGSKA (reference sequence). The CDR3 covers 16 residues. The CDR3: CSARNPLNPRTHEQYF. The CDR3, as DNA: TGCAGTGCTAGAAACCCCTTGAACCCCCGGACCCACGAGCAGTACTTC.

The chain is built from TRBV29-1 and TRBJ2-5, with D tentatively TRBD1 (6 bases). Trimming took off 4 bases at V and 4 bases at J, with 16 bases between the two ends. Germline loops: CDR1 SQVTM, CDR2 ANQGSEA. The CDR3 loop spans 14 amino acids. The CDR3 protein is CSVALSVGGETQYF. For the CDR3, the DNA is TGCAGCGTTGCGCTTTCGGTAGGGGGAGAGACCCAGTACTTC.

This clonotype was detected only once. This chain connects TRBV7-6 to TRBJ2-1; D possibly corresponds to TRBD2 (6 bases). This CDR3 comprises 16 residues. V was pared by 1 base and J by 8 bases, with 18 bases between. CDR1 SGHVS and CDR2 FNYEAQ come from the germline V gene. CDR3 loop: CASSLEVGGGRDEQFF. The CDR3 nucleotides read TGTGCCAGCAGCTTAGAGGTGGGAGGTGGAAGGGATGAGCAGTTCTTC. Supplemented by reference TRBV7-6 and TRBJ2-1, the full variable domain reads GAGVSQSPRYKVTKRGQDVALRCDPISGHVSLYWYRQALGQGPEFLTYFNYEAQQDKSGLPNDRFSAERPEGSISTLTIQRTEQRDSAMYRCASSLEVGGGRDEQFFGPGTRLTVL.